The rows below give T cell receptor beta chains drawn from one sample of a study of cytomegalovirus exposure and HLA in healthy donors. This table comes from immunoSEQ multiplex PCR, and its TCRdb copy is limited to in-frame clones, with some not included. The top ten hold around 0.93% of the sample, which has about 160,000 clones, roughly 89% seen once. The material sequenced was PBMCs. The receptor source for this set is a young woman in good health and CMV-seronegative. The CDR3 runs from the conserved cysteine through the conserved F or W. The order of the fields is J gene, D gene, clone size, V gene, CDR3 DNA, CDR3 protein. The D gene is left open where the match is weak. Size values are once, few and many counts, or a class for expanded clones, and some rows have none.

J: TRBJ1-2
D: .
size: .
V: TRBV19
DNA: TGTGCCAGTAGTGAAGTAAGAGGAGGGCGCCGATCTAACTATGGCTACACCTTC
CDR3: CASSEVRGGRRSNYGYTF

J: TRBJ2-3
D: TRBD2
size: .
V: TRBV7-2
DNA: TGTGCCAGCAGCTTATCTAGGACTAGCGGGGCTAGCACAGATACGCAGTATTTT
CDR3: CASSLSRTSGASTDTQYF

J: TRBJ2-1
D: .
size: .
V: TRBV27
DNA: TGTGCCAGCACCCTCGGGGGAGCCTACAATGAGCAGTTCTTC
CDR3: CASTLGGAYNEQFF

J: TRBJ2-3
D: .
size: .
V: TRBV18
DNA: TGTGCCAGCTCACCGGCGGGATCCAGCACAGATACGCAGTATTTT
CDR3: CASSPAGSSTDTQYF

J: TRBJ1-5
D: .
size: .
V: TRBV6-1
DNA: TGTGCCAGCCTATGGAGGGAAAGCAATCAGCCCCAGCATTTT
CDR3: CASLWRESNQPQHF

J: TRBJ2-5
D: TRBD2
size: .
V: TRBV27
DNA: TGTGCCAGCAGCTGGGTAGCGGGCCTGGAGACCCAGTACTTC
CDR3: CASSWVAGLETQYF

J: TRBJ2-7
D: .
size: once
V: TRBV28
DNA: TGTGCCAGCAGCGGTTTGGAGCACATGAAACCCTACGAGCAGTACTTC
CDR3: CASSGLEHMKPYEQYF

J: TRBJ2-4
D: .
size: .
V: TRBV10-1
DNA: TGCGCCAGCAGTGCAACGGTAGCCGGCAACATTCAGTACTTC
CDR3: CASSATVAGNIQYF

J: TRBJ2-1
D: TRBD2
size: .
V: TRBV7-8
DNA: TGTGCCAGCAGCCGAAAAGCGGGGGGACCCTACAATGAGCAGTTCTTC
CDR3: CASSRKAGGPYNEQFF

J: TRBJ2-5
D: TRBD2
size: .
V: TRBV14
DNA: TGTGCCAGCAGCCACCCCAGGTCTAGCGGGAGAGAGACCCAGTACTTC
CDR3: CASSHPRSSGRETQYF

J: TRBJ1-5
D: .
size: .
V: TRBV7-2
DNA: TGTGCCAGCAGCTTAACGGGCAATCAGCCCCAGCATTTT
CDR3: CASSLTGNQPQHF

J: TRBJ1-4
D: TRBD1
size: .
V: TRBV5-6
DNA: TGTGCCAGCAGCCCCCTGGATGGGGACAGGGGAGCAACTAATGAAAAACTGTTTTTT
CDR3: CASSPLDGDRGATNEKLFF

J: TRBJ2-7
D: TRBD1
size: .
V: TRBV27
DNA: TGTGCCAGCAGTCCATGGGATATTTCGGGACAGGGTACACCCTACGAGCAGTACTTC
CDR3: CASSPWDISGQGTPYEQYF